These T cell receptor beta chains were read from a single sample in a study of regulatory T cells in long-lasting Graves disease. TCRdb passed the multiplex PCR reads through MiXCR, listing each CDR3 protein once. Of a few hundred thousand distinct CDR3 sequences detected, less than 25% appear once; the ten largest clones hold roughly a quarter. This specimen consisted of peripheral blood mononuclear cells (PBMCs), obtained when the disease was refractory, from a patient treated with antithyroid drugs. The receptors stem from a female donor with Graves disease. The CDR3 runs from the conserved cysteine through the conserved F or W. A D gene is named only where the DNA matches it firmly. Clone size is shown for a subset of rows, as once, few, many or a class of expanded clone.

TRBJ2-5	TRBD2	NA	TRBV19	CASTSGLLGETQYF	TGTGCCAGTACCTCGGGACTACTGGGGGAGACCCAGTACTTC
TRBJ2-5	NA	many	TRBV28	CASSTLTSTFAQYF	TGTGCCAGCAGTACTCTTACTAGCACCTTTGCCCAGTACTTC
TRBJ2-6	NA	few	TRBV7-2	CASSLVGGSANVLTF	TGTGCCAGCAGCTTAGTCGGAGGGTCGGCCAACGTCCTGACTTTC
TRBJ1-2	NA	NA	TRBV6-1	CASGVSRYGYTF	TGTGCCAGCGGGGTCTCTCGGTATGGCTACACCTTC
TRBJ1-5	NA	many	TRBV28	CASSPGPRNSNQPQHF	TGTGCCAGCAGTCCCGGTCCCAGGAATAGCAATCAGCCCCAGCATTTT
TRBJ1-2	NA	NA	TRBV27	CASSLFAGQLYGYTF	TGTGCCAGCAGTTTATTTGCTGGACAGCTCTATGGCTACACCTTC
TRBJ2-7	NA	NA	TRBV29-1	CSVVDALDYEQYF	TGCAGCGTTGTAGACGCCCTGGACTACGAGCAGTACTTC
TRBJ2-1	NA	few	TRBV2	CASSAQEGTQFF	TGTGCCAGCAGTGCTCAGGAGGGAACGCAGTTCTTC
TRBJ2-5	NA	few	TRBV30	CAWSVPGTPPETQYF	TGTGCCTGGAGTGTACCAGGGACCCCCCCGGAGACCCAGTACTTC
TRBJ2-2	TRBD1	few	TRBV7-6	CASTKGTGLTGELFF	TGTGCCAGCACCAAAGGGACAGGATTAACCGGGGAGCTGTTTTTT
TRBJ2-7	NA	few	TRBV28	CASSLEGLLSYEQYF	TGTGCCAGCAGCTTGGAGGGCCTCCTCTCCTACGAGCAGTACTTC
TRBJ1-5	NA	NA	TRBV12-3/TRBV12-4	CASSPARGGQPQHF	TGTGCCAGCAGCCCAGCCAGGGGCGGTCAGCCCCAGCATTTT
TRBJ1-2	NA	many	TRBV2	CASSEARATPGYGYTF	TGTGCCAGCAGTGAAGCCCGGGCGACACCAGGATATGGCTACACCTTC
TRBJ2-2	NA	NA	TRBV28	CASSFGRRSTGELFF	TGTGCCAGCAGTTTTGGGAGACGGAGCACCGGGGAGCTGTTTTTT
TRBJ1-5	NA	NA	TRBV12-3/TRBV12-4	CASSLETAINQPQHF	TGTGCCAGCAGTTTAGAGACAGCGATTAATCAGCCCCAGCATTTT
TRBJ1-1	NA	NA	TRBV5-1	CASSLEEGLSDTEAFF	TGCGCCAGCAGCTTGGAAGAGGGGCTTTCGGACACTGAAGCTTTCTTT
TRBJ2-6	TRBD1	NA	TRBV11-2	CASSLDPWQTGTSGANVLTF	TGTGCCAGCAGCTTAGACCCTTGGCAGACAGGGACGTCTGGGGCCAACGTCCTGACTTTC
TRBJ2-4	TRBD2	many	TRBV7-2	CASSRGLAGGPQIQYF	TGTGCCAGCAGCAGGGGACTAGCGGGAGGGCCGCAGATTCAGTACTTC
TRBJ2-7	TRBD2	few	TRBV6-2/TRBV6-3	CASSSTGTSGEQYF	TGTGCCAGCAGTTCTACCGGGACTAGCGGCGAGCAGTACTTC
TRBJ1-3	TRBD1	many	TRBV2	CASSEGTGDPSGNTIYF	TGTGCCAGCAGTGAAGGGACAGGCGATCCCTCTGGAAACACCATATATTTT
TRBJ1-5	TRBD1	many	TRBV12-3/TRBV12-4	CASSFGQGIRGSNQPQHF	TGTGCCAGCAGTTTCGGACAGGGGATAAGGGGTAGCAATCAGCCCCAGCATTTT
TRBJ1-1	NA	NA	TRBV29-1	CSVELGWAEGFLTEAFF	TGCAGCGTTGAATTGGGCTGGGCAGAGGGCTTTCTGACTGAAGCTTTCTTT
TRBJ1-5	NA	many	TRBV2	CASSGEAGGNQPQHF	TGTGCCAGCAGTGGCGAGGCAGGGGGCAATCAGCCCCAGCATTTT
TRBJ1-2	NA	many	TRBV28	CASSFPPYGYTF	TGTGCCAGCAGTTTCCCCCCATATGGCTACACCTTC
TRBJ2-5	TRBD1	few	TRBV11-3	CASSLGRQGQETQYF	TGTGCCAGCAGCTTAGGACGACAGGGCCAAGAGACCCAGTACTTC
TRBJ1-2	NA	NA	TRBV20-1	CSARARGANYGYTF	TGCAGTGCTAGAGCACGGGGAGCTAACTATGGCTACACCTTC
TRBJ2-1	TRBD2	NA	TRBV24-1	CATSDPGTSGRDEQFF	TGTGCCACCAGTGATCCCGGGACTAGCGGGAGGGATGAGCAGTTCTTC
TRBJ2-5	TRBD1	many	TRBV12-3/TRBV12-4	CASMGPGTGDQETQYF	TGTGCCAGCATGGGCCCCGGGACAGGGGACCAAGAGACCCAGTACTTC
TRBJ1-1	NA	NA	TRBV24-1	CATPVNTEAFF	TGTGCCACTCCAGTGAACACTGAAGCTTTCTTT